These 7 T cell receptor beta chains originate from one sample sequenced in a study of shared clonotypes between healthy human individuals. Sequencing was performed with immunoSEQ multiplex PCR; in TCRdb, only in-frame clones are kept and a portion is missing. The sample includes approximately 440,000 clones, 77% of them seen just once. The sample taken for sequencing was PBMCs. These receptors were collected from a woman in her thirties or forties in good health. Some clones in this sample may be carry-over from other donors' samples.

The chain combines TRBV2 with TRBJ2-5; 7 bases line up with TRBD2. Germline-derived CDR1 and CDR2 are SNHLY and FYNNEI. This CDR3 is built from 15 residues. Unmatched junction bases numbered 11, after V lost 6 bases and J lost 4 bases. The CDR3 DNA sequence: TGTGCCAGCAGCAATCCAGCAGCGGGGATAGAGACCCAGTACTTC. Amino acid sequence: CASSNPAAGIETQYF.

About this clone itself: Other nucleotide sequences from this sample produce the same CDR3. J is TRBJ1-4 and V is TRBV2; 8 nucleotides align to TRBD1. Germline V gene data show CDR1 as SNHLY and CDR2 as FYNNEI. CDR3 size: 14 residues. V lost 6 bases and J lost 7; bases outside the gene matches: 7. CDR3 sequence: CASSDRGRIEKLFF. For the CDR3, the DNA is TGTGCCAGCAGCGACAGGGGCCGTATTGAAAAACTGTTTTTT.

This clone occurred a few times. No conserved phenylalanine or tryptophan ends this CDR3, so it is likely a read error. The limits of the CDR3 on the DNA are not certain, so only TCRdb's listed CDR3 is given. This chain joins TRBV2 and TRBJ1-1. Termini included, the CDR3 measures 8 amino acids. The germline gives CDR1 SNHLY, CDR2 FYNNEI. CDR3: CASRSEGC.

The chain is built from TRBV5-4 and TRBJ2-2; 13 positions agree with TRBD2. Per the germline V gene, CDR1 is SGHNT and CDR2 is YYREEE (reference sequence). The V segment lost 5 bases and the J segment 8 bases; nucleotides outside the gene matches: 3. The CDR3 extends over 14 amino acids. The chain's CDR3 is CASRRTSGSGELFF. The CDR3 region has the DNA TGTGCCAGCAGAAGGACTAGCGGGAGTGGGGAGCTGTTTTTT.

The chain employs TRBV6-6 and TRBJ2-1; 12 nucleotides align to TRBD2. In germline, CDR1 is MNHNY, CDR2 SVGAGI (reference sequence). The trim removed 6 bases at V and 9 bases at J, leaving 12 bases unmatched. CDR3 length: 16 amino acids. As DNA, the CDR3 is TGTGCCAGCAGGGGACTAGCGGGTTCCAGAGAGGGTGAGCAGTTCTTC. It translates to CASRGLAGSREGEQFF.

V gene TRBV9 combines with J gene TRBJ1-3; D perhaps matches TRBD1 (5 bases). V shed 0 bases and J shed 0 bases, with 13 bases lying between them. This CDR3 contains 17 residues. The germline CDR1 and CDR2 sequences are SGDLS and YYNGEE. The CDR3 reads CASSVGGTDPSGNTIYF. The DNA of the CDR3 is TGTGCCAGCAGCGTAGGTGGGACCGACCCCTCTGGAAACACCATATATTTT.

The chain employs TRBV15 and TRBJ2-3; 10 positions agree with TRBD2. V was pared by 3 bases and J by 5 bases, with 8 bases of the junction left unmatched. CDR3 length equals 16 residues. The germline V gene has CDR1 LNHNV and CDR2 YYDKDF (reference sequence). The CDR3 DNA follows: TGTGCCACCAGCAGGAGGAGCGGGAGGGTGGGAGATACGCAGTATTTT. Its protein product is CATSRRSGRVGDTQYF.